What follows are 27 T cell receptor beta chains derived from one specimen sequenced in a study of blood T cells in healthy people across ages. Primers used in a second PCR of about 7 to 12 cycles were a sample-barcoded 5' primer and a J-beta primer mix. TCRdb called the 5' RACE reads again in MiXCR, with one record for every CDR3 protein. The repertoire holds just under 550,000 distinct CDR3 sequences, 20% to 30% seen once, with under 9% in the top ten. These data were also reused for a study on T cells of mothers and their children.

The sequenced sample was blood. The source is a boy aged 5-17 years in good health.

On this clonotype itself: A read error may explain this, as a much larger clone is one base away. This sequence joins TRBV29-1 and TRBJ2-2; D remains ambiguous. V was clipped by 5 bases and J by 1 base, with 11 bases between them. This CDR3 is built from 14 residues. Germline CDR1 and CDR2: SQVTM and ANQGSEA. DNA for the CDR3: TGCAGCGTTCGTGGCAATCGGAACACCGGGGAGCTGTTTTTT. It translates to CSVRGNRNTGELFF.

V and J are TRBV29-1 and TRBJ2-1, with 7 bases aligning to TRBD1. The ends lost 7 bases at V and 0 bases at J; junction bases unmatched: 9. Per germline, CDR1 SQVTM and CDR2 ANQGSEA. The length of the CDR3 is 15 residues. This CDR3 reads CSGGQEEASYNEQFF. As DNA, the CDR3 is TGCAGCGGTGGACAGGAAGAGGCCTCCTACAATGAGCAGTTCTTC.

V and J are TRBV7-2 and TRBJ2-5; no clear D gene. Germline V gene data show CDR1 as SGHTA and CDR2 as FQGNSA. CDR3 length: 15 residues. The V gene lost 5 bases and the J gene lost 2 bases, with 15 bases spanning the gap. In DNA, the CDR3 is TGTGCCAGCAGCCCCACATTGGGGTTTCAAGAGACCCAGTACTTC. The encoded protein is CASSPTLGFQETQYF.

V and J are TRBV5-1 and TRBJ2-7; the match to TRBD2 covers 11 bases. Trimming at V came to 3 bases and at J to 5 bases, leaving 4 bases not matched to a gene. In germline, CDR1 is SGHRS, CDR2 YFSETQ. The CDR3 has 14 amino acids. The CDR3 sequence is CASSYTSGSNEQYF. Written as DNA, the CDR3 is TGCGCCAGCAGCTATACTAGCGGGAGCAACGAGCAGTACTTC.

This clonotype came up a few times. This sequence joins TRBV5-1 and TRBJ2-5, with D unresolved. The DNA end is a closer match to TRBJ2-7, so the J assignment may be wrong. The CDR3 totals 13 residues. Germline V CDR1 and CDR2: SGHRS, YFSETQ. The CDR3 DNA reads as TGCGCCAGCAGCTGGATAGGGTCAGACGAGCAGTACTTC. Its protein is CASSWIGSDEQYF.

The genes are TRBV9 and TRBJ2-3, with D perhaps assigned TRBD1 or TRBD2 (7 bases each). The CDR3 has 16 residues. Germline CDR1 SGDLS, CDR2 YYNGEE. V was trimmed by 4 bases and J by 0 bases, leaving 15 bases between them. The CDR3 DNA sequence: TGTGCCAGCAGCACCAGGGGGGGCGGTAGCACAGATACGCAGTATTTT. It translates to CASSTRGGGSTDTQYF. Looking up the rest from reference TRBV9 and TRBJ2-3 gives the full variable domain: DSGVTQTPKHLITATGQRVTLRCSPRSGDLSVYWYQQSLDQGLQFLIQYYNGEERAKGNILERFSAQQFPDLHSELNLSSLELGDSALYFCASSTRGGGSTDTQYFGPGTRLTVL.

This clonotype was counted between two and nine times. The chain links TRBV6-1 to TRBJ2-5; 7 bases map to TRBD1. J was trimmed by 4 bases and V by 10 bases; bases with no gene match: 18. The CDR3 is 16 amino acids. CDR1 is MNHNS, CDR2 SASEGT, per germline. CDR3 in amino acids: CATHRGRMAIRETQYF. As DNA, the CDR3 is TGTGCCACCCACAGGGGAAGAATGGCAATAAGAGAGACCCAGTACTTC.

This clonotype turned up a few times. The chain links TRBV7-2 to TRBJ1-1, with 9 bases aligning to TRBD1. J lost 5 bases, V lost 2 bases, and 6 bases had no gene match. This CDR3 is 15 amino acids long. From germline, CDR1 is SGHTA and CDR2 FQGNSA. The CDR3 protein is CASSLQGQGVTEAFF. The CDR3 region has the DNA TGTGCCAGCAGCTTACAGGGACAGGGAGTGACTGAAGCTTTCTTT.

This clonotype was picked up a small number of times. The chain couples TRBV5-1 to TRBJ1-5, with a tentative D call TRBD1 (5 bases). Germline V lookup: CDR1 SGHRS, CDR2 YFSETQ. The V gene lost 4 bases and the J gene lost 3 bases, with 8 bases spanning the gap. The CDR3 is 13 amino acids. CDR3: CASSPGYNQPQHF. The CDR3 coding sequence is TGCGCCAGCAGCCCAGGGTACAATCAGCCCCAGCATTTT.

The rearrangement links TRBV2 to TRBJ2-7, with 7 bases identical to TRBD2. This CDR3 has 15 residues. Germline CDR1 is SNHLY and CDR2 is FYNNEI. V lost 2 bases, J lost 1 base, and 5 bases stayed unmatched. The CDR3 DNA is TGTGCCAGCAGTGAATTTGGCGGGAGTTCCTACGAGCAGTACTTC. Protein: CASSEFGGSSYEQYF.

This clonotype was counted many times. The gene calls are TRBV4-3 and TRBJ2-7; D is unclear. Per the germline V gene, CDR1 is LGHNA and CDR2 is YSLEER. This CDR3 has 15 residues. Trimming shortened V by 0 bases and J by 1 base, and 10 bases separated the two germline ends. In DNA form, the CDR3 reads TGCGCCAGCAGCCAAGACCCCTGGAAATCCTACGAGCAGTACTTC. Protein: CASSQDPWKSYEQYF.

The V call is TRBV9, the J call TRBJ2-5, with 9 bases fitting TRBD2. The J call is in doubt because the DNA end fits TRBJ2-1 better. Germline CDR1 is SGDLS and CDR2 is YYNGEE. The CDR3 is 15 residues long. The CDR3 bases are TGTGCCAGCAGCCTTAGCGGGAGCTTGAGCAATGAGCAGTTCTTC. It translates to CASSLSGSLSNEQFF.

The chain carries TRBV5-6 and TRBJ2-3, with unresolved D. The CDR3 sequence is 14 residues long. Germline V lookup: CDR1 SGHDT, CDR2 YYEEEE. Trimming took 4 bases from V and 5 from J, leaving 14 bases between them. The CDR3 loop reads CASSLPLLEDTQYF. Written as DNA, the CDR3 is TGTGCCAGCAGCCTACCGCTACTGGAAGATACGCAGTATTTT.

The chain uses TRBV20-1 and TRBJ2-1; 9 bases map to TRBD2. CDR1 is DFQATT and CDR2 is SNEGSKA in the germline V gene (reference sequence). The CDR3 runs 17 residues. V shed 4 bases and J 0 bases; nucleotides not matched to a gene: 10. The CDR3: CSANLPASGTSYNEQFF. The CDR3 DNA follows: TGCAGTGCTAATCTTCCGGCTAGCGGGACCTCCTACAATGAGCAGTTCTTC.

The chain carries TRBV4-1 and TRBJ2-4, with 8 bases fitting TRBD2. The length of the CDR3 is 16 residues. V trimming: 2 bases; J trimming: 6 bases; junction bases outside the gene matches: 9. In germline, CDR1 is MGHRA, CDR2 YSYEKL. CDR3 nucleotides: TGCGCCAGCAGCCAACCAACCGGGACTAGTATAAACATTCAGTACTTC. Translation gives CASSQPTGTSINIQYF.

This clonotype turned up a few times. The chain employs TRBV9 and TRBJ2-1; D is undetermined. V dropped 3 bases and J dropped 4 bases, with 8 bases sitting between them. CDR1 and CDR2 from the germline V gene are SGDLS and YYNGEE. The CDR3 totals 13 residues. The CDR3 DNA is TGTGCCAGCAGCGCTTCAACGTACAATGAGCAGTTCTTC. Its protein is CASSASTYNEQFF.

This clonotype occurred a few times. V usage is TRBV12-3 or TRBV12-4 and J usage is TRBJ2-3, with D uncertain. This CDR3 is built from 16 residues. Trimming left V 1 base short and J 2 bases short, with 13 bases between. The CDR3 sequence is CASSLDISRYTDTQYF. CDR3 DNA sequence: TGTGCCAGCAGTTTAGATATCTCCCGGTACACAGATACGCAGTATTTT.

The CDR3 DNA reads TGTGCCAGCAGCTTGGCTCACTCCGGGACAGGGGCTGAAGAGCAGTACTTC. Protein: CASSLAHSGTGAEEQYF. This sequence joins TRBV5-6 and TRBJ2-7; 10 nucleotides match TRBD1. The V gene's germline CDR1 is SGHDT and CDR2 YYEEEE. V dropped 0 bases and J dropped 7; count of bases not matched to a gene: 13. There are 17 residues in the CDR3.

This chain connects TRBV7-9 to TRBJ2-2, with a weak D call TRBD2 (7 bases). V was trimmed by 4 bases and J by 7 bases, leaving 19 bases between them. CDR1 SEHNR and CDR2 FQNEAQ come from the germline V gene (reference sequence). This CDR3 is 16 amino acids long. This CDR3 reads CASSSRDGGPDGELFF. The CDR3 nucleotides are TGTGCCAGCAGCTCGCGCGACGGGGGGCCTGACGGGGAGCTGTTTTTT.

This clonotype showed up just a few times. The CDR3 DNA follows: TGCGCCAGCAGCACCATATCACCCAGGAATTCACCCCTCCACTTT. This translates into CASSTISPRNSPLHF. The chain links TRBV5-1 to TRBJ1-6; D is unresolved. The CDR3 loop spans 15 amino acids. Germline V gene data show CDR1 as SGHRS and CDR2 as YFSETQ. V shed 4 bases and J shed 7 bases, with 15 bases lying between them.

This clonotype was seen more than once but under ten times. This sequence joins TRBV7-2 and TRBJ2-2; D remains unclear. The germline V and J ends were trimmed by 4 bases and 7 bases, with 7 bases remaining between them. The CDR3 extends over 12 amino acids. Germline-derived CDR1 and CDR2 are SGHTA and FQGNSA. DNA of the CDR3: TGTGCCAGCAGCTCTCGTGGCGGGGAGCTGTTTTTT. This codes for CASSSRGGELFF. Based on the CDR3 plus reference TRBV7-2 and TRBJ2-2, the full variable domain is GAGVSQSPSNKVTEKGKDVELRCDPISGHTALYWYRQSLGQGLEFLIYFQGNSAPDKSGLPSDRFSAERTGGSVSTLTIQRTQQEDSAVYLCASSSRGGELFFGEGSRLTVL.

Turning to this clonotype: The germline gene is not matched at one end of the junction; a read error may be the cause. The chain employs TRBV5-1 and TRBJ1-5; possible D gene TRBD1, 5 bases. Germline CDR1 and CDR2: SGHRS and YFSETQ. The CDR3 has 15 residues. The CDR3 loop reads CASRKGFGSSQPQHF. In DNA, the CDR3 is TGCGCCAGCAGAAAGGGGTTCGGTAGCAGTCAGCCCCAGCATTTT.

The chain employs TRBV9 and TRBJ2-7; D is perhaps TRBD2 (6 bases). Germline CDR1 is SGDLS and CDR2 is YYNGEE. This CDR3 region has 16 residues. V was shortened by 3 bases and J by 7 bases, with 23 bases between the two germline ends. The CDR3 DNA is TGTGCCAGCAGCGGAGGACTACCGACTGGGACCTGGGAGCAGTACTTC. Its translation: CASSGGLPTGTWEQYF. The whole variable domain, filled in from reference TRBV9 and TRBJ2-7, reads DSGVTQTPKHLITATGQRVTLRCSPRSGDLSVYWYQQSLDQGLQFLIQYYNGEERAKGNILERFSAQQFPDLHSELNLSSLELGDSALYFCASSGGLPTGTWEQYFGPGTRLTVT.

This chain joins TRBV14 and TRBJ2-2; no definite D call. V was trimmed by 3 bases and J by 4 bases, leaving 6 bases between them. The CDR3 spans 13 residues. Germline CDR1 is SGHDN and CDR2 is FVKESK. The CDR3 sequence is CASSHDTTGELFF. The CDR3 DNA reads as TGTGCCAGCAGCCACGATACCACCGGGGAGCTGTTTTTT.

V usage is TRBV7-2 and J usage is TRBJ2-3, with D uncertain. The germline V gene has CDR1 SGHTA and CDR2 FQGNSA. The V and J ends lost 5 bases and 5 bases respectively, with 14 bases between them. The length of the CDR3 is 14 residues. The CDR3 loop reads CASSGKGGGDTQYF. Here the CDR3 DNA reads TGTGCCAGCAGCGGGAAGGGTGGTGGAGATACGCAGTATTTT. Supplemented by reference TRBV7-2 and TRBJ2-3, the full variable domain reads GAGVSQSPSNKVTEKGKDVELRCDPISGHTALYWYRQSLGQGLEFLIYFQGNSAPDKSGLPSDRFSAERTGGSVSTLTIQRTQQEDSAVYLCASSGKGGGDTQYFGPGTRLTVL.

This clonotype was seen a handful of times. The chain uses TRBV3-1 and TRBJ2-4; D may be TRBD1 or TRBD2 (6 bases each). This CDR3 has 15 amino acids. Germline assignment: CDR1 LGHDT and CDR2 YNNKEL (reference sequence). The V gene lost 5 bases and the J gene lost 0 bases, with 11 bases spanning the gap. The CDR3 bases are TGTGCCAGCAGCGACGAGGGGGGAGCCAAAAACATTCAGTACTTC. Its protein is CASSDEGGAKNIQYF.

V usage is TRBV20-1 and J usage is TRBJ1-2; D is perhaps TRBD1 (5 bases). The germline V gene encodes CDR1 DFQATT and CDR2 SNEGSKA (reference sequence). The CDR3 consists of 13 residues. Trimming removed 6 bases from V and 2 bases from J, with 13 bases in between. CDR3: CSAPDILNYGYTF. The CDR3 coding sequence is TGCAGTGCGCCGGACATACTGAACTATGGCTACACCTTC.